These 10 T cell receptor beta chains were all obtained from the same sample, sequenced in a study of blood T cell repertoires in COVID-19. Some clones are missing from TCRdb's copy, which holds only in-frame ones; the method was immunoSEQ multiplex PCR. The sample shows roughly 47,000 clones, 88% of them seen only once. Sequencing was done on a sample of peripheral blood. These receptors originate from a man over 45 with acute or convalescent COVID-19.

The chain employs TRBV5-1 and TRBJ2-3, with a weak D call TRBD2 (6 bases). Trimming took off 4 bases at V and 3 bases at J, with 15 bases between the two ends. The CDR3 sequence is 15 residues long. From germline, CDR1 is SGHRS and CDR2 YFSETQ. The CDR3 DNA reads TGCGCCAGCAGCCTTAACTCCGGGACTACAGATACGCAGTATTTT. Translation: CASSLNSGTTDTQYF. The full variable domain, completed using reference TRBV5-1 and TRBJ2-3, is KAGVTQTPRYLIKTRGQQVTLSCSPISGHRSVSWYQQTPGQGLQFLFEYFSETQRNKGNFPGRFSGRQFSNSRSEMNVSTLELGDSALYLCASSLNSGTTDTQYFGPGTRLTVL.

This rearrangement joins TRBV20-1 to TRBJ2-1; weak D call: TRBD1 (6 bases). Trimming removed 6 bases at V and 10 bases at J, with 13 bases between. The CDR3 extends over 11 amino acids. CDR1 DFQATT and CDR2 SNEGSKA come from the germline V gene (reference sequence). The DNA of the CDR3 is TGCAGTGCCCTGACAGGTATAGAGCAGTTCTTC. Its translation: CSALTGIEQFF.

V is TRBV5-4 and J is TRBJ1-4; tentative D call: TRBD1 (6 bases). Trimming pared 4 bases from V and 6 bases from J, leaving 13 bases between. Germline lookup yields CDR1 SGHNT and CDR2 YYREEE (reference sequence). CDR3 length: 14 amino acids. For the CDR3, the DNA is TGTGCCAGCAGCCATGGACAGTTGGATGAAAAACTGTTTTTT. It specifies CASSHGQLDEKLFF.

The V and J genes are TRBV11-2 and TRBJ2-1, with TRBD2 identical over 12 bases. This CDR3 comprises 17 residues. Germline CDR1 SGHAT, CDR2 FQNNGV. The J segment lost 4 bases and the V segment lost 5 bases, leaving 9 bases of the junction unmatched. The CDR3 protein is CASSDRLAGVGYNEQFF. The CDR3 DNA sequence: TGTGCCAGCAGCGACCGACTAGCGGGAGTAGGGTACAATGAGCAGTTCTTC.

V and J are TRBV11-2 and TRBJ2-7; D not resolved. V gave up 6 bases and J gave up 5 bases, with 17 bases separating them. Germline CDR1 and CDR2: SGHAT and FQNNGV. The CDR3 is made up of 14 amino acids. The CDR3 region has the DNA TGTGCCAGCAGTTTCGAGGTCACCCTTAACGAGCAGTACTTC. Protein: CASSFEVTLNEQYF. The whole variable domain, remainder taken from reference TRBV11-2 and TRBJ2-7, is EAGVAQSPRYKIIEKRQSVAFWCNPISGHATLYWYQQILGQGPKLLIQFQNNGVVDDSQLPKDRFSAERLKGVDSTLKIQPAKLEDSAVYLCASSFEVTLNEQYFGPGTRLTVT.

The sample holds one count of this clone. In DNA, the CDR3 is TGTGCCAGCAGCTTACATTCGGGGCAGGGGCTCAATCAGCCCCAGCATTTT. Residues: CASSLHSGQGLNQPQHF. The J gene is TRBJ1-5, the V gene TRBV7-2, with a weak D call TRBD1 (6 bases). This CDR3 is 17 amino acids long. Germline V gene sequence: CDR1 SGHTA, CDR2 FQGNSA. The V gene lost 2 bases and the J gene lost 3 bases, with 17 bases spanning the gap.

The gene calls are TRBV18 and TRBJ1-4; D might be TRBD1 (6 bases). This CDR3 has 15 residues. The germline V gene has CDR1 KGHSH and CDR2 LQKENI. Trimming removed 4 bases at V and 6 bases at J, with 15 bases between. CDR3 amino acids: CASSQTGGRDEKLFF. In DNA form, the CDR3 reads TGTGCCAGCTCACAGACAGGCGGTCGGGATGAAAAACTGTTTTTT.

The chain combines TRBV7-9 with TRBJ2-1; a possible D gene is TRBD2 (7 bases). The V end lost 1 base, the J end lost 7 bases, and 14 bases lay between the germline ends. CDR3 length: 15 residues. Germline loops: CDR1 SEHNR, CDR2 FQNEAQ (reference sequence). The CDR3 reads CASSLGGGPGNEQFF. DNA for the CDR3: TGTGCCAGCAGCTTAGGCGGGGGCCCGGGGAATGAGCAGTTCTTC.

The V gene is TRBV28, the J gene TRBJ2-7, with D unresolved. Trimming shortened V by 6 bases and J by 3 bases, and 15 bases separated the two germline ends. Germline CDR1 and CDR2: MDHEN and SYDVKM. The CDR3 has 14 residues. The CDR3 loop reads CASSTPGSVYEQYF. In DNA form, the CDR3 reads TGTGCCAGCAGCACACCCGGGTCCGTCTACGAGCAGTACTTC. Complete variable domain (other parts from reference TRBV28 and TRBJ2-7): DVKVTQSSRYLVKRTGEKVFLECVQDMDHENMFWYRQDPGLGLRLIYFSYDVKMKEKGDIPEGYSVSREKKERFSLILESASTNQTSMYLCASSTPGSVYEQYFGPGTRLTVT.

J is TRBJ2-6 and V is TRBV19; D is ambiguous. With 5 bases removed from V and 1 base from J, the gap between germline ends came to 3 bases. CDR3 length: 13 residues. Germline V lookup: CDR1 LNHDA, CDR2 SQIVND (reference sequence). The CDR3 loop is CASSESGANVLTF. In nucleotides, the CDR3 is TGTGCCAGTAGTGAGTCTGGGGCCAACGTCCTGACTTTC. Full variable domain (rest looked up from reference TRBV19 and TRBJ2-6): DGGITQSPKYLFRKEGQNVTLSCEQNLNHDAMYWYRQDPGQGLRLIYYSQIVNDFQKGDIAEGYSVSREKKESFPLTVTSAQKNPTAFYLCASSESGANVLTFGAGSRLTVL.